What follows are 30 T cell receptor beta chains derived from one specimen sequenced in a study of metastatic and nonmetastatic thyroid tumors. No patient received treatment before thyroid surgery. MiXCR re-clonotyped the PCR reads for TCRdb. Here the sample spans around 37,000 clones, around 26% being singletons. What was sequenced was blood. The origin of the receptors is a female donor with papillary thyroid cancer or a benign thyroid nodule (not recorded which). Some clones in this sample may be carry-over from other donors' samples.

This clone was seen ten or more times. This chain links TRBV5-1 with TRBJ2-1; 9 bases line up with TRBD1. The CDR3 covers 19 residues. The germline V gene encodes CDR1 SGHRS and CDR2 YFSETQ. Trimming at V came to 1 base and at J to 6 bases, leaving 17 bases not matched to a gene. CDR3 in DNA: TGCGCCAGCAGCTTGTTCCGGGACATCGGACAGGGGCTTCGCAATGAGCAGTTCTTC. Its translation: CASSLFRDIGQGLRNEQFF.

This clone is categorized as medium-sized. The V gene is TRBV6-2 or TRBV6-3, the J gene TRBJ2-2, with 9 nucleotides matching TRBD1. The trim removed 1 base at V and 7 bases at J, leaving 7 bases unmatched. This CDR3 comprises 16 residues. Per germline, CDR1 MNHEY and CDR2 SVGEGT. This CDR3 reads CASSYYPGQGGGELFF. The CDR3, as DNA: TGTGCCAGCAGTTACTATCCGGGACAGGGTGGCGGGGAGCTGTTTTTT.

This clone was recorded many times. In DNA form, the CDR3 reads TGCAGTGCCCTACGACCCGGTCACCCTGAAGCTTTCTTT. Protein: CSALRPGHPEAFF. The rearrangement links TRBV20-1 to TRBJ1-1; D is ambiguous. V was clipped by 6 bases and J by 6 bases, with 17 bases between them. The CDR3 covers 13 residues. Germline V gene lookup returns CDR1 DFQATT and CDR2 SNEGSKA (reference sequence).

Many counts were recorded for this clone. This rearrangement joins TRBV24-1 to TRBJ1-2; weak D call: TRBD1 (6 bases). V was cut by 2 bases and J by 2 bases, with 11 bases left in between. This CDR3 contains 15 residues. Germline V gene lookup returns CDR1 KGHDR and CDR2 SFDVKD. The CDR3 loop is CATSDSRGPNYGYTF. The CDR3 coding sequence is TGTGCCACCAGTGATTCCAGGGGACCCAACTATGGCTACACCTTC.

The gene calls are TRBV20-1 and TRBJ1-3, with D possibly being TRBD1 (6 bases). The germline gives CDR1 DFQATT, CDR2 SNEGSKA (reference sequence). V dropped 6 bases and J dropped 4 bases, with 19 bases sitting between them. CDR3 length: 15 residues. The DNA of the CDR3 is TGCAGTGCGACCCGAACAGGGAGGTCAGGAAACACCATATATTTT. It translates to CSATRTGRSGNTIYF.

This clone was counted many times. This sample includes further DNA sequences coding for the same CDR3. The CDR3 coding sequence is TGCGCCAGCAGCTTGGGACAGGGGGCATTCCAAGAGACCCAGTACTTC. It translates to CASSLGQGAFQETQYF. The J gene is TRBJ2-5, the V gene TRBV5-1; 10 bases are a match to TRBD1. This CDR3 comprises 16 residues. CDR1 and CDR2 (germline): SGHRS, YFSETQ. V shed 0 bases and J 1 base; nucleotides not matched to a gene: 3.

V usage is TRBV30 and J usage is TRBJ1-5; no firm D call. V gave up 5 bases and J gave up 5 bases, with 13 bases separating them. This CDR3 comprises 13 residues. Germline-derived CDR1 and CDR2 are GTSNPN and SVGIG (reference sequence). CDR3 residues: CAWSPPGYQPQHF. In DNA form, the CDR3 reads TGTGCCTGGTCCCCCCCGGGGTATCAGCCCCAGCATTTT.

On this clone itself: A read error may explain this, as a much larger clone is one base away. The V call is TRBV7-9, the J call TRBJ2-7; TRBD1 might be the D (5 bases). This CDR3 spans 15 amino acids. Germline V gene data show CDR1 as SEHNR and CDR2 as FQNEAQ (reference sequence). V lost 2 bases to trimming and J lost 5 bases, with 16 bases between them. The CDR3 loop is CASSLSSQGVHEQYF. The CDR3 DNA reads as TGTGCCAGCAGCTTATCTTCCCAGGGTGTCCACGAGCAGTACTTC.

The sample holds a few counts of this clone. This rearrangement joins TRBV6-6 to TRBJ2-2; no clear D gene. The CDR3 sequence is 14 residues long. The V end was cut by 2 bases, the J end by 4 bases, with 8 bases between. The germline V gene has CDR1 MNHNY and CDR2 SVGAGI (reference sequence). CDR3 amino acids: CASSYGWGTGELFF. CDR3 coding DNA: TGTGCCAGCAGTTACGGATGGGGCACCGGGGAGCTGTTTTTT.

This clone was detected many times. At the DNA level, this CDR3 is encoded by other sequences in the same sample as well. The rearrangement links TRBV29-1 to TRBJ1-5; a weak D match, TRBD1 (5 bases). There are 15 residues in the CDR3. Trimming took 4 bases from V and 0 from J, leaving 13 bases between them. Germline loops: CDR1 SQVTM, CDR2 ANQGSEA. The CDR3 sequence: CSVGGYPGSNQPQHF. The CDR3 bases are TGCAGCGTTGGGGGCTACCCGGGTAGCAATCAGCCCCAGCATTTT.

J is TRBJ2-2 and V is TRBV5-1; TRBD1 matches 7 bases. The CDR3 totals 15 residues. V trimming: 4 bases; J trimming: 1 base; junction bases outside the gene matches: 4. The germline V gene has CDR1 SGHRS and CDR2 YFSETQ. Here the CDR3 DNA reads TGCGCCAGCAGCCTCGGACAGGTGAACACCGGGGAGCTGTTTTTT. Translated: CASSLGQVNTGELFF.

J is TRBJ2-3 and V is TRBV3-1, with a tentative D call TRBD2 (5 bases). Per germline, CDR1 LGHDT and CDR2 YNNKEL (reference sequence). V lost 1 base to trimming and J lost 5 bases, with 13 bases between them. The CDR3 extends over 15 amino acids. CDR3 residues: CASSQASWDVDTQYF. CDR3 DNA: TGTGCCAGCAGCCAAGCTAGCTGGGATGTAGATACGCAGTATTTT.

The table lists this clone with many counts. The CDR3 sequence: CASSDIRGYGNTIYF. The CDR3 bases are TGTGCCAGCAGTGATATCAGGGGGTATGGAAACACCATATATTTT. The rearrangement uses TRBV2 and TRBJ1-3, with 7 bases aligning to TRBD1. Germline trimming cut 3 bases from V and 3 bases from J; bases unmatched to any gene: 5. CDR1 SNHLY and CDR2 FYNNEI come from the germline V gene. The CDR3 spans 15 residues.

The chain has TRBV19 and TRBJ2-5, with D possibly matching TRBD2 (6 bases). In germline, CDR1 is LNHDA, CDR2 SQIVND (reference sequence). V lost 5 bases to trimming and J lost 3 bases, with 16 bases between them. CDR3 length equals 15 residues. CDR3 protein: CASSAQSSGEETQYF. The DNA of the CDR3 is TGTGCCAGTAGTGCCCAGAGTAGCGGAGAAGAGACCCAGTACTTC.

The chain carries TRBV4-3 and TRBJ1-1; TRBD1 aligns across 8 bases. Trimming cost V 0 bases and J 5 bases; bases outside gene matches: 5. Germline V gene sequence: CDR1 LGHNA, CDR2 YSLEER. The CDR3 is 15 residues long. The DNA of the CDR3 is TGCGCCAGCAGCCAAGACCAGGGGGCAAGAACTGAAGCTTTCTTT. Translating gives CASSQDQGARTEAFF.

This clone was seen many times. The rearrangement joins TRBV28 to TRBJ1-2, with D perhaps matching TRBD1 (5 bases). The germline gives CDR1 MDHEN, CDR2 SYDVKM. This CDR3 has 13 residues. V was clipped by 6 bases and J by 0 bases, with 8 bases between them. This CDR3 reads CASRTVTNYGYTF. The CDR3 nucleotides read TGTGCCAGCAGGACAGTAACTAACTATGGCTACACCTTC.

This clone was seen ten or more times. The chain uses TRBV4-1 and TRBJ1-5; D call uncertain. Trimming removed 0 bases from V and 7 bases from J, with 13 bases in between. CDR3 length: 15 amino acids. CDR1 and CDR2 (germline): MGHRA, YSYEKL. CDR3 sequence: CASSQDLGNWQPQHF. The CDR3 bases are TGCGCCAGCAGCCAAGATCTGGGGAATTGGCAGCCCCAGCATTTT.

This clone is a singleton in its sample. The J gene is TRBJ1-1, the V gene TRBV20-1; D unclear. Trimming removed 3 bases at V and 4 bases at J, with 15 bases between. Germline CDR1 is DFQATT and CDR2 is SNEGSKA (reference sequence). This CDR3 is built from 14 residues. CDR3 coding DNA: TGCAGTGCTAGTCCCCCTCGGTTGCGCACTGAAGCTTTCTTT. This gives the protein CSASPPRLRTEAFF.

The chain carries TRBV20-1 and TRBJ2-5; D is unresolved. Germline assignment: CDR1 DFQATT and CDR2 SNEGSKA (reference sequence). Trimming shortened V by 6 bases and J by 4 bases, and 18 bases separated the two germline ends. CDR3 length equals 14 residues. The CDR3 region has the DNA TGCAGTGCCTATGGTGGTGCCGCCGTAGAGACCCAGTACTTC. This gives the protein CSAYGGAAVETQYF.

For this clone: The sample has other DNA sequences that encode this CDR3 too. The gene calls are TRBV7-2 and TRBJ2-3; D is unclear. V was shortened by 1 base and J by 6 bases, with 11 bases between the two germline ends. CDR1 and CDR2 from the germline V gene are SGHTA and FQGNSA. This CDR3 has 14 amino acids. The CDR3 nucleotides are TGTGCCAGCAGCTTAGTCACATTCACGGATACGCAGTATTTT. Its protein product is CASSLVTFTDTQYF.

The sample holds a few counts of this clone. The junction departs from the called germline gene at one end, perhaps through a read error. This sequence joins TRBV12-3 or TRBV12-4 and TRBJ2-3, with TRBD2 as a possible D gene (6 bases). This CDR3 spans 18 amino acids. As DNA, the CDR3 is TGTGCCAGCAGTGAGGGTCTACCGGGACGGGGGACTTCAGATACGCGGTATTTT. This translates into CASSEGLPGRGTSDTRYF.

The chain has TRBV4-3 and TRBJ2-3, with D maybe TRBD2 (6 bases). Germline values: CDR1 LGHNA, CDR2 YSLEER. This CDR3 has 16 residues. V lost 2 bases and J 2 bases, leaving 14 bases between the germline ends. In nucleotides, the CDR3 is TGCGCCAGCAGCCAACGGGGGTTTGGGGACACAGATACGCAGTATTTT. Its translation is CASSQRGFGDTDTQYF.

In its sample, this clone was seen a few times. The CDR3 bases are TGCGCCAGCAGCTTGATTGGTGTGGTGGGAGGCATCCATGAGCAGTTCTTC. Protein sequence: CASSLIGVVGGIHEQFF. The chain combines TRBV5-1 with TRBJ2-1; possible D gene TRBD2, 6 bases. V was cut by 1 base and J by 8 bases, with 22 bases left in between. The CDR3 is 17 amino acids. Germline V gives CDR1 SGHRS, CDR2 YFSETQ.

This clone was counted at least ten times. The CDR3 here is CAISETSGGYNEQFF. The CDR3 DNA sequence: TGTGCCATCAGCGAAACTAGCGGGGGCTACAATGAGCAGTTCTTC. V usage is TRBV10-3 and J usage is TRBJ2-1; 11 bases are shared with TRBD2. This CDR3 region has 15 residues. Trimming removed 6 bases from V and 3 bases from J; junction bases left unmatched: 4. Germline assignment: CDR1 ENHRY and CDR2 SYGVKD.

CDR3 region: CASSVNMGETQYF. As DNA, the CDR3 is TGTGCCAGCAGTGTAAACATGGGTGAGACCCAGTACTTC. The V call is TRBV6-1, the J call TRBJ2-5, with D uncertain. Germline lookup yields CDR1 MNHNS and CDR2 SASEGT. V lost 4 bases to trimming and J lost 5 bases, with 11 bases between them. The length of the CDR3 is 13 residues.

Of note for this clone: Sequence at one end of the junction differs from germline and may be a read error. The chain is built from TRBV5-1 and TRBJ1-1, with D unclear. This CDR3 region has 13 residues. Germline CDR1 reads SGHRS; CDR2 reads YFSETQ. The CDR3 region has the DNA TGCTCCAGCAACCTTATGGGGAACACTGAAGCTTTCTTT. Translated, it gives CSSNLMGNTEAFF.

The chain recombines TRBV24-1 with TRBJ1-4; TRBD1 matches at 10 bases. The CDR3 consists of 17 residues. Germline assignment: CDR1 KGHDR and CDR2 SFDVKD. J was trimmed by 2 bases and V by 5 bases; bases with no gene match: 7. This CDR3 reads CATSGMTGGRTNEKLFF. CDR3 in DNA: TGTGCCACCAGTGGTATGACAGGGGGCAGGACTAATGAAAAACTGTTTTTT.

The V call is TRBV24-1, the J call TRBJ1-5; TRBD1 is a possible D gene (5 bases). Trimming removed 9 bases from V and 4 bases from J, with 18 bases in between. The CDR3 has 15 amino acids. Germline values: CDR1 KGHDR, CDR2 SFDVKD. Here the CDR3 DNA reads TGTGCCACCCCCCGCGCAGTGAAGGGGAATCAGCCCCAGCATTTT. It codes for CATPRAVKGNQPQHF.

In its sample, this clone is large (0.1 to 1%). The chain carries TRBV28 and TRBJ2-3; TRBD1 might be the D (5 bases). Trimming removed 5 bases from V and 7 bases from J, with 10 bases in between. The CDR3 has 12 amino acids. In germline, CDR1 is MDHEN, CDR2 SYDVKM. Here the CDR3 reads CASSMQGYTQYF. CDR3 sequence (DNA): TGTGCCAGCAGTATGCAGGGTTATACGCAGTATTTT.

The rearrangement uses TRBV20-1 and TRBJ2-7; D is ambiguous. The CDR3 runs to 14 residues. Trimming left V 3 bases short and J 3 bases short, with 15 bases between. Germline V CDR1 and CDR2: DFQATT, SNEGSKA (reference sequence). This CDR3 is CSASSPDHNYEQYF. The CDR3 region has the DNA TGCAGTGCTAGCTCCCCGGACCATAACTACGAGCAGTACTTC.